The T cell receptor beta chain under discussion was sequenced for a study of blood T cell repertoires in COVID-19. In the study overall: Samples came from the United States, Italy and Spain, spanning acute and convalescent COVID-19. PBMCs, B-cell-depleted T cells, or T cells provided the cDNA or gDNA that made up the material.

The table came from immunoSEQ multiplex PCR; TCRdb's copy has only in-frame clones and leaves some out. The table has 71,000 or so clones, over 75% seen once. Germline V gives CDR1 MDHEN, CDR2 SYDVKM. CDR3 size: 11 residues. Trimming cost V 8 bases and J 6 bases; bases outside gene matches: 2. This receptor was taken from a man aged 50 to 60 with acute or convalescent COVID-19. V usage is TRBV28 and J usage is TRBJ1-2, with TRBD1 matching 8 bases. The sequencing input was peripheral blood. The CDR3 DNA reads TGTGCCAGCCGGACAGGGCATGGCTACACCTTC. It encodes CASRTGHGYTF.